This TCR beta chain appears in the sequencing data of a study of cytotoxic CD8 clonotypes in ibrutinib-treated CLL. About the study: Of a cohort that held some 10 relapsed/refractory and under 16 treatment-naive patients, fewer than 18 were IGHV unmutated.

On this clone: As yet, its antigen is unknown.

Per germline, CDR1 SQVTM and CDR2 ANQGSEA. Trimming took off 5 bases at V and 2 bases at J, with 9 bases between the two ends. The CDR3 covers 12 residues. The method was immunoSEQ multiplex PCR; TCRdb's version includes in-frame clones alone and lacks a portion of them. In the table there are nearly 300,000 clones, more than 70% of which are singletons. Study outcomes and limitations: Public clonotypes occurred uncommonly; on treatment, they contracted or remained stable.

The J gene is TRBJ1-2, the V gene TRBV29-1; D gene unclear. The TCR comes from a human donor with chronic lymphocytic leukemia. The input for sequencing was PBMCs, taken at disease progression, from a patient treated with ibrutinib. The CDR3: CSVNRWNYGYTF. In nucleotides, the CDR3 is TGCAGCGTTAACCGGTGGAACTATGGCTACACCTTC.